The rows below give T cell receptor beta chains drawn from one sample of a study of OX40 agonist ivuxolimab in advanced cancers. Repertoires were generated with immunoSEQ multiplex PCR, while TCRdb's copy carries only in-frame clones and drops some. The sample lists 60,000 to 70,000 clones, around 90% occurring once. Sequenced here: CD4+ or CD8+ T cells sorted from blood, sampled in a trial of the OX40 agonist ivuxolimab. The source is an adult with an advanced solid tumor such as melanoma, head and neck, liver or kidney cancer. The CDR3 runs from the conserved cysteine through the conserved F or W. Each record gives: V gene, D gene, clone size, J gene, CDR3 DNA, CDR3 protein. D genes are given only for firm matches. The listing skips clone size in some rows; elsewhere it reads once, few, many or a size class.

>TRBV5-1|TRBD1|few|TRBJ2-7
TGCGCCAGCAGCTCACAGGGGGCGCAGGAGCAGTACTTC
CASSSQGAQEQYF
>TRBV19|TRBD1|.|TRBJ1-5
TGTGCCAGTAGTTCACAGGGGGATCAGCCCCAGCATTTT
CASSSQGDQPQHF
>TRBV6-6|.|.|TRBJ1-4
TGTGCCAGCAGCCCTCAAGGGTGGGGAGATGAAAAACTGTTTTTT
CASSPQGWGDEKLFF
>TRBV28|.|few|TRBJ1-1
TGTGCCAGCGTTTTGGGCCTGAGGTCTGAAGCTTTCTTT
CASVLGLRSEAFF
>TRBV6-5|.|.|TRBJ1-1
TGTGCCAGCAGTTACGTTAGAGCGAACACTGAAGCTTTCTTT
CASSYVRANTEAFF
>TRBV18|.|.|TRBJ2-3
TGTGCCAGCTCACCAATCCTGGGGGACACAGATACGCAGTATTTT
CASSPILGDTDTQYF
>TRBV11-2|.|.|TRBJ1-3
TGTGCCAGCAGCTTTAACGGGTTAGCTGGAAACACCATATATTTT
CASSFNGLAGNTIYF
>TRBV30|TRBD2|.|TRBJ2-5
TGTGCCTGGAGCGTAGCGGGGGGCCCAGAGACCCAGTACTTC
CAWSVAGGPETQYF
>TRBV28|.|.|TRBJ2-5
TGTGCCAGAGGACAGAGCCCAGAGACCCAGTACTTC
CARGQSPETQYF
>TRBV19|TRBD1|.|TRBJ1-1
TGTGCCAGTAGAAAGACAGGGTTTCAGGTTGAAACTGAAGCTTTCTTT
CASRKTGFQVETEAFF
>TRBV19|TRBD2|.|TRBJ2-1
TGTGCCAGTAGTCTTCGGGGCCTAGCGGGTTACAATGAGCAGTTCTTC
CASSLRGLAGYNEQFF
>TRBV29-1|TRBD2|.|TRBJ2-7
TGCAGCGTTGAAAAGGGGACTAGCGGGAGTCTAGTGTACGAGCAGTACTTC
CSVEKGTSGSLVYEQYF
>TRBV4-1|TRBD2|.|TRBJ2-1
TGCGCCAGCAGCCAAACTCCTACTAGCGGATGGAATGAGCAGTTCTTC
CASSQTPTSGWNEQFF
>TRBV18|TRBD1|once|TRBJ2-3
TGTGCCAGCTCACCTCCCTCGGGACAGGGGTCTTGGACAGATACGCAGTATTTT
CASSPPSGQGSWTDTQYF
>TRBV11-2|.|.|TRBJ2-2
TGTGCCAGCAGGGCTCTCGCGAACACCGGGGAGCTGTTTTTT
CASRALANTGELFF
>TRBV27|TRBD2|.|TRBJ2-7
TGTGCCAGCAGTTTCGGACTAGCACTGAACTACGAGCAGTACTTC
CASSFGLALNYEQYF
>TRBV19|.|.|TRBJ1-5
TGTGCCAGTAGTACCCAGACCGAGGCTAGCAATCAGCCCCAGCATTTT
CASSTQTEASNQPQHF
>TRBV28|TRBD2|.|TRBJ2-7
TGTGCCAGCACCGGGGGGACCGTGGAGCAGTACTTC
CASTGGTVEQYF
>TRBV27|.|.|TRBJ2-1
TGTGCCAGCAGTTTGAGGGGCTACAATGAGCAGTTCTTC
CASSLRGYNEQFF
>TRBV7-9|.|.|TRBJ2-7
TGTGCCAGCAGCCTTACGAAGGATGGCGGCTACGAGCAGTACTTC
CASSLTKDGGYEQYF
>TRBV7-3|TRBD2|.|TRBJ2-3
TGTGCCAGCAGCTTAAGACCAGCGGGGGGGCTTGGAGATACGCAGTATTTT
CASSLRPAGGLGDTQYF